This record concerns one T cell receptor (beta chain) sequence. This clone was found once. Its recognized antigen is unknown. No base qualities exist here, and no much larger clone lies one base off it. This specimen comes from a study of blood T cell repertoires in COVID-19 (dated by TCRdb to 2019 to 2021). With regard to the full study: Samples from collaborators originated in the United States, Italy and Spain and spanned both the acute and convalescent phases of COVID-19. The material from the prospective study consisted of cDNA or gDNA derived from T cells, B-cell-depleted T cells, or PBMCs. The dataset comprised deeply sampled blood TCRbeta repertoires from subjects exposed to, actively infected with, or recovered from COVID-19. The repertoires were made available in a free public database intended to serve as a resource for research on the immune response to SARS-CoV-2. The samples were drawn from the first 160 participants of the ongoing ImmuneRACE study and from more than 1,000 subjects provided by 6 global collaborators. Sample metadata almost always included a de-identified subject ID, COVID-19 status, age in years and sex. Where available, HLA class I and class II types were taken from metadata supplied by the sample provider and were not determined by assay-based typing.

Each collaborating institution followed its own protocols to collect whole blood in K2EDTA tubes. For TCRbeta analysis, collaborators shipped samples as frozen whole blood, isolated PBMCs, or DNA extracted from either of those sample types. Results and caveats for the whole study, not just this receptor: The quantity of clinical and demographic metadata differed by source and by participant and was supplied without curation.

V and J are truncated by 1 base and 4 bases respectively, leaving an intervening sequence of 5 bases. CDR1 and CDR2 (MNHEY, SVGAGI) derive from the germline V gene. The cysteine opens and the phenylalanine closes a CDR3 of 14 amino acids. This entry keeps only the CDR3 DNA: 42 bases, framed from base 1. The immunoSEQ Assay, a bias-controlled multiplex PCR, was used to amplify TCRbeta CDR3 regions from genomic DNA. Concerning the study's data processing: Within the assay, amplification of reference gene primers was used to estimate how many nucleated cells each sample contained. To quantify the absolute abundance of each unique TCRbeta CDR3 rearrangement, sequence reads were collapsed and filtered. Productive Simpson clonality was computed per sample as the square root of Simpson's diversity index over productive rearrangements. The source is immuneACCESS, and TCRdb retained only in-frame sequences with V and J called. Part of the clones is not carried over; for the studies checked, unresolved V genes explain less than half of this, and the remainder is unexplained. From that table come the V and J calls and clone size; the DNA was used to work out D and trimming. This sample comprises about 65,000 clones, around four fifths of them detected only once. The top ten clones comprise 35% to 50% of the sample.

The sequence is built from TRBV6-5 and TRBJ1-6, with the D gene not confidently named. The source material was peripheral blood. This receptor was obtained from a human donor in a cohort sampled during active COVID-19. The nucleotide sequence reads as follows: TGTGCCAGCAGTTACTTACAATATAATTCACCCCTCCACTTT. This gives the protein CASSYLQYNSPLHF.